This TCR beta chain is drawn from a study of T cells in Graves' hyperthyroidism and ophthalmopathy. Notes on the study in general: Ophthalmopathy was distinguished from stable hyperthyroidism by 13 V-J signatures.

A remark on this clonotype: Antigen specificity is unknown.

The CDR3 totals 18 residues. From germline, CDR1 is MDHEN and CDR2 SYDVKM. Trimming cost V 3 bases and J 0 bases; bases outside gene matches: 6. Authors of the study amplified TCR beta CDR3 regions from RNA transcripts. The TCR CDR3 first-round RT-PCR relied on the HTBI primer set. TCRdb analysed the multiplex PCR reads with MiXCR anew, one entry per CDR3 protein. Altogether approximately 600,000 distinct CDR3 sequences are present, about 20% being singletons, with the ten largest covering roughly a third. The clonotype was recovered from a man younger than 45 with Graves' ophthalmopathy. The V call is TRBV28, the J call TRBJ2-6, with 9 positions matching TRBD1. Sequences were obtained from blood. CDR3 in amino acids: CASSFPPGQGSGANVLTF. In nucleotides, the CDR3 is TGTGCCAGCAGTTTTCCTCCGGGACAGGGCTCTGGGGCCAACGTCCTGACTTTC. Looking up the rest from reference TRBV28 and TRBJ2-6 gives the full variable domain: DVKVTQSSRYLVKRTGEKVFLECVQDMDHENMFWYRQDPGLGLRLIYFSYDVKMKEKGDIPEGYSVSREKKERFSLILESASTNQTSMYLCASSFPPGQGSGANVLTFGAGSRLTVL.